This TCR beta chain is from a study of blood T cells in healthy people across ages. Comment on this clonotype: What it binds is not known.

Points from the study as a whole: Estimated diversity, derived from one million T cells, was regarded as an underestimate.

With a J-beta primer mix and a sample-barcoded 5' primer, a second PCR ran about 7 to 12 cycles. Each cDNA molecule received a tag from a template-switch adaptor that had 12 random nucleotides. TCRdb used MiXCR to reprocess the 5' RACE reads, holding one entry per CDR3 protein. This table has about 1,400,000 distinct CDR3 sequences, approximately 42% appearing once. Approximately 9.6 milliliters of peripheral blood were drawn from each donor into EDTA-treated tubes. Whenever a sample was processed, at least 6 million PBMCs were isolated. The sequenced sample consisted of blood. The TCR was taken from a young woman in good health.

CDR3 sequence: CASSPTPTSGRDTQYF. Written as DNA, the CDR3 is TGTGCCAGCAGCCCTACTCCGACTAGCGGGAGAGATACGCAGTATTTT. The chain employs TRBV6-6 and TRBJ2-3; 12 positions match TRBD2. Trimming cost V 6 bases and J 5 bases; bases outside gene matches: 9. The V gene's germline CDR1 is MNHNY and CDR2 SVGAGI (reference sequence). CDR3 length: 16 residues.